Following are 25 T cell receptor beta chains from one sample sequenced in a study of blood T cell repertoires in COVID-19. The protocol was immunoSEQ multiplex PCR, while the TCRdb copy is restricted to in-frame clones and leaves out a portion. The sample consists of roughly 170,000 clones, under 90% of them appearing once. Sample: peripheral blood. Source of these receptors: a human donor in a cohort sampled during active COVID-19.

This clone was recorded only once. The rearrangement joins TRBV19 to TRBJ1-6; D unresolved. Germline V gene data show CDR1 as LNHDA and CDR2 as SQIVND (reference sequence). The CDR3 consists of 14 residues. V was clipped by 11 bases and J by 2 bases, with 13 bases between them. CDR3 sequence: CAAGITTYNSPLHF. CDR3 nucleotide sequence: TGTGCCGCGGGTATTACAACCTATAATTCACCCCTCCACTTT.

The chain recombines TRBV19 with TRBJ1-1; D is uncertain. Germline lookup yields CDR1 LNHDA and CDR2 SQIVND (reference sequence). The V end was cut by 1 base, the J end by 1 base, with 4 bases between. The CDR3 is 13 residues long. The CDR3 DNA reads as TGTGCCAGTAGTATAGCCCAGAACACTGAAGCTTTCTTT. Translation: CASSIAQNTEAFF.

This clone was counted a single time. The rearrangement uses TRBV4-1 and TRBJ1-1, with 9 bases that match TRBD1. Germline-derived CDR1 and CDR2 are MGHRA and YSYEKL. CDR3 length equals 14 residues. V was pared by 1 base and J by 3 bases, with 0 bases of the junction left unmatched. The CDR3 nucleotides are TGCGCCAGCAGCCAAGGGGACAGGGACACTGAAGCTTTCTTT. Encoded protein: CASSQGDRDTEAFF.

V usage is TRBV7-3 and J usage is TRBJ2-1; tentative D call: TRBD1 (6 bases). The germline V gene encodes CDR1 SGHTA and CDR2 FQGTGA. V was trimmed by 5 bases and J by 5 bases, leaving 16 bases between them. CDR3 length: 15 residues. The CDR3 bases are TGTGCCAGCAGCGTCCTACAGGGTAGGAACAATGAGCAGTTCTTC. Protein sequence: CASSVLQGRNNEQFF.

As DNA, the CDR3 is TGTGCCAGCAGTTACCCCCCTGACGAGCAGTACTTC. Its translation is CASSYPPDEQYF. The V call is TRBV6-5, the J call TRBJ2-7; D gene uncertain. CDR1 MNHEY and CDR2 SVGAGI come from the germline V gene. V was pared by 2 bases and J by 5 bases, with 7 bases between. The CDR3 sequence is 12 residues long.

The J gene is TRBJ2-3, the V gene TRBV9; TRBD2 is a possible D gene (7 bases). The CDR3 spans 18 residues. V shed 0 bases and J shed 2 bases, with 19 bases lying between them. Germline CDR1 SGDLS, CDR2 YYNGEE. In nucleotides, the CDR3 is TGTGCCAGCAGCGTAGTAGGGATAGGAGGGGGGGTCACAGATACGCAGTATTTT. Its protein is CASSVVGIGGGVTDTQYF.

The J gene is TRBJ1-1, the V gene TRBV27; TRBD1 aligns across 10 bases. The CDR3 is 13 residues long. After removal of 3 bases from V and 8 bases from J, the junction contained 3 bases not matched to a gene. The germline gives CDR1 MNHEY, CDR2 SMNVEV (reference sequence). CDR3 protein: CASSFRDRGEAFF. The CDR3 DNA follows: TGTGCCAGCAGTTTCCGGGACAGGGGAGAAGCTTTCTTT.

Of note for this clone: Relative to the germline gene, one junction end is altered; a read error may explain this. This chain connects TRBV27 to TRBJ2-1; 11 bases map to TRBD1. Germline CDR1 is MNHEY and CDR2 is SMNVEV (reference sequence). There are 16 residues in the CDR3. CDR3 loop: CASSLSGTGGYNEQFF. The CDR3 coding sequence is TGTGCCAGCAGTCTATCCGGGACAGGGGGCTACAATGAGCAGTTCTTC.

This chain joins TRBV9 and TRBJ2-3; TRBD1 is a possible D gene (5 bases). Germline V gene lookup returns CDR1 SGDLS and CDR2 YYNGEE. The CDR3 contains 14 residues. Trimming removed 4 bases at V and 2 bases at J, with 11 bases between. The CDR3 sequence: CASSPETVTDTQYF. Here the CDR3 DNA reads TGTGCCAGCAGCCCAGAGACAGTCACAGATACGCAGTATTTT.

This clone was recorded only once. This chain connects TRBV24-1 to TRBJ2-1; tentatively, D is TRBD2 (7 bases). This CDR3 contains 17 residues. Trimming cost V 4 bases and J 5 bases, with 20 bases left between them. From germline, CDR1 is KGHDR and CDR2 SFDVKD. CDR3 in DNA: TGTGCCACCAGTGAGTCCCACGGGGGGCTACTAGACAATGAGCAGTTCTTC. Protein: CATSESHGGLLDNEQFF.

The chain uses TRBV15 and TRBJ1-4; 8 nucleotides line up with TRBD1. With V trimmed by 1 base and J by 8 bases, 6 bases remained unmatched. CDR3 size: 15 residues. Germline assignment: CDR1 LNHNV and CDR2 YYDKDF (reference sequence). The CDR3 sequence is CATSRGDRQEEKLFF. For the CDR3, the DNA is TGTGCCACCAGCAGAGGGGACAGGCAGGAAGAAAAACTGTTTTTT.

The chain couples TRBV3-1 (or the pseudogene TRBV3-2) to TRBJ2-1; TRBD2 matches at 10 bases. The V gene's germline CDR1 is LGHDT and CDR2 YNNKEL (reference sequence). After removal of 1 base from V and 3 bases from J, the junction contained 3 bases not matched to a gene. The CDR3 runs to 16 residues. The CDR3 protein is CASSQVTSGNYNEQFF. DNA for the CDR3: TGTGCCAGCAGCCAAGTCACTAGCGGGAACTACAATGAGCAGTTCTTC.

The CDR3 spells CAGALGNTIYF. The CDR3 region has the DNA TGTGCCGGAGCACTGGGAAACACCATATATTTT. The chain carries TRBV19 and TRBJ1-3, with unresolved D. This CDR3 contains 11 residues. V was clipped by 11 bases and J by 4 bases, with 9 bases between them. CDR1 and CDR2 from the germline V gene are LNHDA and SQIVND (reference sequence).

This chain connects TRBV10-3 to TRBJ1-6; TRBD1 matches at 12 bases. Unmatched junction bases numbered 8, after V lost 5 bases and J lost 6 bases. In germline, CDR1 is ENHRY, CDR2 SYGVKD. The CDR3 spans 17 residues. DNA of the CDR3: TGTGCCATCAGTACGGGACAGGGGGCTCGGGGTAATTCACCCCTCCACTTT. Its protein product is CAISTGQGARGNSPLHF.

The chain employs TRBV6-5 and TRBJ2-5, with D hard to call. V dropped 6 bases and J dropped 1 base, with 9 bases sitting between them. The CDR3 consists of 13 residues. CDR1 and CDR2 from the germline V gene are MNHEY and SVGAGI. CDR3 nucleotides: TGTGCCAGCAGAAGTTCGGGCCAAGAGACCCAGTACTTC. Its translation: CASRSSGQETQYF.

The chain uses TRBV19 and TRBJ2-1; a weak D match, TRBD2 (5 bases). This CDR3 region has 20 residues. Germline assignment: CDR1 LNHDA and CDR2 SQIVND (reference sequence). V gave up 0 bases and J gave up 4 bases, with 25 bases separating them. The CDR3 bases are TGTGCCAGTAGTATAGATCTCCTTCTTCTCCCGGGCAGGACTTACAATGAGCAGTTCTTC. Amino acid sequence: CASSIDLLLLPGRTYNEQFF.

The chain links TRBV9 to TRBJ1-6; D gene unclear. The CDR3 length is 16 residues. CDR1 and CDR2 (germline): SGDLS, YYNGEE. The V end was cut by 4 bases, the J end by 10 bases, with 21 bases between. The CDR3, as DNA: TGTGCCAGCAGCCCCCGCGGTGAGGGTCTAATGTCACCCCTCCACTTT. Protein sequence: CASSPRGEGLMSPLHF.

This clone was seen once. The V call is TRBV6-6, the J call TRBJ2-7, with D tentatively TRBD1 (5 bases). The V gene's germline CDR1 is MNHNY and CDR2 SVGAGI (reference sequence). The CDR3 has 13 amino acids. The ends were cut back, 5 bases at V and 3 bases at J, with 11 bases in the middle. Written as DNA, the CDR3 is TGTGCCAGCAGTCCGCAGGGCCACTACGAGCAGTACTTC. Its translation: CASSPQGHYEQYF.

A single count supports this clone. This sequence joins TRBV5-8 and TRBJ1-1; 8 bases map to TRBD1. The CDR3 contains 15 residues. Per germline, CDR1 SGHTS and CDR2 YDEGEE. Trimming took 3 bases from V and 6 from J; bases not matched to a gene: 10. Written as DNA, the CDR3 is TGTGCCAGCAGCTGGGGACAGGACACCAACCCTGAAGCTTTCTTT. This codes for CASSWGQDTNPEAFF.

This clone was observed once. The chain combines TRBV6-6 with TRBJ1-5; maybe TRBD1 (6 bases). The CDR3 covers 14 residues. The germline gives CDR1 MNHNY, CDR2 SVGAGI (reference sequence). Trimming shortened V by 0 bases and J by 6 bases, and 9 bases separated the two germline ends. This CDR3 reads CASSYSRGGQPQHF. Written as DNA, the CDR3 is TGTGCCAGCAGTTACTCTAGAGGGGGTCAGCCCCAGCATTTT.

The rearrangement links TRBV7-9 to TRBJ1-3, with a possible D match to TRBD1 (5 bases). Per germline, CDR1 SEHNR and CDR2 FQNEAQ (reference sequence). The CDR3 length is 15 residues. Trimming cost V 2 bases and J 2 bases, with 10 bases left between them. The CDR3 region is CASSLSGGTGNTIYF. The CDR3 DNA reads as TGTGCCAGCAGCTTAAGCGGGGGGACTGGAAACACCATATATTTT. The variable domain in full, completed from reference TRBV7-9 and TRBJ1-3, reads DTGVSQNPRHKITKRGQNVTFRCDPISEHNRLYWYRQTLGQGPEFLTYFQNEAQLEKSRLLSDRFSAERPKGSFSTLEIQRTEQGDSAMYLCASSLSGGTGNTIYFGEGSWLTVV.

This clone was observed a single time. V gene TRBV20-1 combines with J gene TRBJ2-1; maybe TRBD2 (6 bases). CDR1 is DFQATT and CDR2 is SNEGSKA in the germline V gene (reference sequence). Between the trimmed V and J ends, which lost 5 bases and 14 bases, there was a span of 16 bases. The length of the CDR3 is 11 residues. The CDR3 DNA is TGCAGTGCTGCGGGGCCCGGGCGAAAGTTCTTC. It specifies CSAAGPGRKFF.

The V and J genes are TRBV11-3 and TRBJ2-5; 9 positions agree with TRBD1. CDR1 SGHNT and CDR2 YENEEA come from the germline V gene. There are 15 residues in the CDR3. V lost 2 bases and J lost 5; bases outside the gene matches: 6. DNA for the CDR3: TGTGCCAGCAGCTTAAGGACAGGGGAAGCGGAGACCCAGTACTTC. Its protein is CASSLRTGEAETQYF.

This clone has only one observation. This chain joins TRBV10-1 and TRBJ2-3; 10 nucleotides agree with TRBD1. After removal of 4 bases from V and 4 bases from J, the junction contained 8 bases not matched to a gene. The CDR3 runs to 16 residues. The germline CDR1 and CDR2 sequences are WNHNN and SYGVQD (reference sequence). In DNA form, the CDR3 reads TGCGCCAGCAGTGGCCTGACAGGGGGCCCGGCAGATACGCAGTATTTT. Its protein is CASSGLTGGPADTQYF.

This chain links TRBV5-1 with TRBJ1-1; D gene unclear. Trimming removed 0 bases at V and 1 base at J, with 13 bases between. The CDR3 sequence is 16 residues long. The V gene's germline CDR1 is SGHRS and CDR2 YFSETQ. The CDR3 reads CASSLGAGWKNTEAFF. CDR3 coding DNA: TGCGCCAGCAGCTTGGGGGCAGGTTGGAAGAACACTGAAGCTTTCTTT. The whole variable domain, filled in from reference TRBV5-1 and TRBJ1-1, reads KAGVTQTPRYLIKTRGQQVTLSCSPISGHRSVSWYQQTPGQGLQFLFEYFSETQRNKGNFPGRFSGRQFSNSRSEMNVSTLELGDSALYLCASSLGAGWKNTEAFFGQGTRLTVV.